The entry below gives a single T cell receptor beta chain sequence along with its context. Participants reported their clinical history, and cohort assignment relied on those reports. The sample originates from a study of blood T cell repertoires in COVID-19. Study as a whole: Researchers got acute and convalescent COVID-19 samples from the United States, Italy and Spain.

The CDR3 totals 15 residues. J gave up 3 bases and V 0 bases, and 0 bases lay outside the gene matches. Germline values: CDR1 MGHRA, CDR2 YSYEKL. Some clones are missing from TCRdb's copy, which holds only in-frame ones; the method was immunoSEQ multiplex PCR. Among about 400,000 clones listed, 88% were seen once. The source of this sequence is a woman in her 40s with acute COVID-19. Sequenced: PBMCs or T cells enriched from blood (not recorded which). This rearrangement joins TRBV4-1 to TRBJ2-1; the match to TRBD2 covers 9 bases. The DNA of the CDR3 is TGCGCCAGCAGCCAAGAGCGGGGGGGCTACAATGAGCAGTTCTTC. It yields the protein CASSQERGGYNEQFF.